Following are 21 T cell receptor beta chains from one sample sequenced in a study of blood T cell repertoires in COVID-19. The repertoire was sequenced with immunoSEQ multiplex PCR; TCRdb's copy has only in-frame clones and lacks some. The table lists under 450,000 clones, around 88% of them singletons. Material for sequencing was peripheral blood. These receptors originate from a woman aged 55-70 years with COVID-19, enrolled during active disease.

CDR3 residues: CATNTGSQETQYF. CDR3 sequence (DNA): TGTGCCACCAACACAGGGTCTCAAGAGACCCAGTACTTC. The chain couples TRBV15 to TRBJ2-5; weak D call: TRBD1 (6 bases). The V and J ends lost 7 bases and 2 bases respectively, with 11 bases between them. This CDR3 region has 13 residues. CDR1 and CDR2 from the germline V gene are LNHNV and YYDKDF (reference sequence).

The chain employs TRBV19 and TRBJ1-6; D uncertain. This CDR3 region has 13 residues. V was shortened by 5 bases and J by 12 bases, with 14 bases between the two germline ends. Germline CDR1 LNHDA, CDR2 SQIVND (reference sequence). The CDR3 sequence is CASSPQEGGPLHF. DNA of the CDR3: TGTGCCAGTAGTCCCCAGGAGGGAGGACCCCTCCACTTT. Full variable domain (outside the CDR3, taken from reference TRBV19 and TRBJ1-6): DGGITQSPKYLFRKEGQNVTLSCEQNLNHDAMYWYRQDPGQGLRLIYYSQIVNDFQKGDIAEGYSVSREKKESFPLTVTSAQKNPTAFYLCASSPQEGGPLHFGNGTRLTVT.

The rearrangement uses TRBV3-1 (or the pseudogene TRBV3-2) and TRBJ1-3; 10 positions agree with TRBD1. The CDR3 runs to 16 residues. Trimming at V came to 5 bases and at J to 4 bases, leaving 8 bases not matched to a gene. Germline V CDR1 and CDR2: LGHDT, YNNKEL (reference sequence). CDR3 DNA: TGTGCCAGCAGCTTCCGGGACAGGGGCCGAGGAAACACCATATATTTT. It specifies CASSFRDRGRGNTIYF.

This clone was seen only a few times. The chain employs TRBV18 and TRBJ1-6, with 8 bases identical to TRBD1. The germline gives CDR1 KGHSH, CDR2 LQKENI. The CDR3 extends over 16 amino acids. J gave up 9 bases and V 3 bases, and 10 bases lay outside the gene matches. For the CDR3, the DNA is TGTGCCAGCTCACCGGACAGGGTAGGGATCGTTTCACCCCTCCACTTT. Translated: CASSPDRVGIVSPLHF.

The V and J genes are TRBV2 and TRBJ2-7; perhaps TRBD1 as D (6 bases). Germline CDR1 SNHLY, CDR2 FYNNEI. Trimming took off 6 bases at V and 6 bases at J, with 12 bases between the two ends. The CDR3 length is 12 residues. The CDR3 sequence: CASRERTAEQYF. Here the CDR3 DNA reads TGTGCCAGCAGAGAAAGGACAGCCGAGCAGTACTTC. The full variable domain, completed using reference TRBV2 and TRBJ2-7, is EPEVTQTPSHQVTQMGQEVILRCVPISNHLYFYWYRQILGQKVEFLVSFYNNEISEKSEIFDDQFSVERPDGSNFTLKIRSTKLEDSAMYFCASRERTAEQYFGPGTRLTVT.

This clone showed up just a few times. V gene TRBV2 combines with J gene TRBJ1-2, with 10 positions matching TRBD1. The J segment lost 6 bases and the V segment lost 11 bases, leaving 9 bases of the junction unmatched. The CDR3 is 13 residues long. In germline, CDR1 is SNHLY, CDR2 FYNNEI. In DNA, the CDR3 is TGTGCCTGCACCCGACAGGGGGCCGATGGCTACACCTTC. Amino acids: CACTRQGADGYTF.

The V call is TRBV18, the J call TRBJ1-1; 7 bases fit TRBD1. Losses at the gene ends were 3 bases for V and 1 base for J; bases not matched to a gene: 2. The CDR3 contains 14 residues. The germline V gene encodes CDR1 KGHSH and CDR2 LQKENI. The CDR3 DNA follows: TGTGCCAGCTCACCCCAGGGGGGGAACACTGAAGCTTTCTTT. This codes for CASSPQGGNTEAFF.

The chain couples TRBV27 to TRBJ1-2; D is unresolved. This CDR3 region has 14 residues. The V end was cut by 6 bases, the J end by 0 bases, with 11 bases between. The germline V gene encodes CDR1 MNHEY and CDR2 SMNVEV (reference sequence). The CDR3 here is CASRAAGSNYGYTF. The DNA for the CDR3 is TGTGCCAGCAGGGCCGCGGGGTCTAACTATGGCTACACCTTC.

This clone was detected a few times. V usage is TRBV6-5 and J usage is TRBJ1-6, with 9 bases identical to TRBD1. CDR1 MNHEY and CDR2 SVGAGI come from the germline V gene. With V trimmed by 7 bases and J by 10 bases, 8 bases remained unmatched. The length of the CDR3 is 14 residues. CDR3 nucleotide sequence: TGTGCCAGCACGGGACGGACAGGGGAATCACCCCTCCACTTT. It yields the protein CASTGRTGESPLHF.

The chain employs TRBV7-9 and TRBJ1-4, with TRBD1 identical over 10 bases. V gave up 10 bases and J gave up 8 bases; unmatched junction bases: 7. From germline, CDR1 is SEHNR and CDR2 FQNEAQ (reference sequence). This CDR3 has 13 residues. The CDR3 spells CATRQGAIEKLFF. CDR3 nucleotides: TGTGCCACACGACAGGGGGCTATCGAAAAACTGTTTTTT.

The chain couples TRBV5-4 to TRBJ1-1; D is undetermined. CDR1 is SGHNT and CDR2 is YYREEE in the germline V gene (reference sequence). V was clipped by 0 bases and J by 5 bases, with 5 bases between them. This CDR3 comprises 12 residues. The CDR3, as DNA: TGTGCCAGCAGCTTGGCGAGGACTGAAGCTTTCTTT. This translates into CASSLARTEAFF.

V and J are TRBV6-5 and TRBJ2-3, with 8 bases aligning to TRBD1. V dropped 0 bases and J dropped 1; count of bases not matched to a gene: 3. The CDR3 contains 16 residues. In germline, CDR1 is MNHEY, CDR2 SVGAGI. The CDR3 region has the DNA TGTGCCAGCAGTTACTCGAAGACAGGGGGCACAGATACGCAGTATTTT. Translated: CASSYSKTGGTDTQYF.

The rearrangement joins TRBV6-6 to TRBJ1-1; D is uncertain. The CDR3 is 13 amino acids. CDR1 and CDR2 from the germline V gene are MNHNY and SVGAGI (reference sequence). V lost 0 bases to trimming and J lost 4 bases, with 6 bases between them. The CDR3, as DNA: TGTGCCAGCAGTTACTCCCCCATCACTGAAGCTTTCTTT. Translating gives CASSYSPITEAFF.

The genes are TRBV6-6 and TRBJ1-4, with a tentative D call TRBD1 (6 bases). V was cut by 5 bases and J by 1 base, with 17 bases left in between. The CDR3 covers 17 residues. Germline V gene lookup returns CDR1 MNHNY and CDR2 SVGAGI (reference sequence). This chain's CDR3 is CASSPGTFVGTNEKLFF. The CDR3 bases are TGTGCCAGCAGTCCCGGGACATTTGTTGGAACTAATGAAAAACTGTTTTTT.

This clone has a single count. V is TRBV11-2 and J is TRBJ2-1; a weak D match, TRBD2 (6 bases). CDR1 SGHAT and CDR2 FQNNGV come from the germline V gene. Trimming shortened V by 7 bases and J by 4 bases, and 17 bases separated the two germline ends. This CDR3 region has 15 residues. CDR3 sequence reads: CASTPRVGGYNEQFF. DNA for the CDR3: TGTGCCAGCACCCCGAGGGTCGGGGGTTACAATGAGCAGTTCTTC.

CDR3 loop: CASSVIRTAPNYGYTF. CDR3 DNA sequence: TGTGCCAGCAGTGTTATACGGACAGCTCCTAACTATGGCTACACCTTC. The chain carries TRBV6-1 and TRBJ1-2, with D tentatively TRBD1 (6 bases). The CDR3 loop spans 16 amino acids. Germline CDR1 and CDR2: MNHNS and SASEGT. Between the trimmed V and J ends, which lost 4 bases and 0 bases, there was a span of 15 bases.

The CDR3 DNA is TGTGCCAGCAGTACCCCCCCCCTGGGTGGGGGGACTGAAGCTTTCTTT. Its protein is CASSTPPLGGGTEAFF. The rearrangement links TRBV25-1 to TRBJ1-1; D possibly corresponds to TRBD1 (5 bases). The CDR3 runs 16 residues. Trimming shortened V by 5 bases and J by 5 bases, and 21 bases separated the two germline ends. Germline loops: CDR1 MGHDK, CDR2 SYGVNS. The full variable domain, in which reference TRBV25-1 and TRBJ1-1 provide the parts outside the CDR3, is EADIYQTPRYLVIGTGKKITLECSQTMGHDKMYWYQQDPGMELHLIHYSYGVNSTEKGDLSSESTVSRIRTEHFPLTLESARPSHTSQYLCASSTPPLGGGTEAFFGQGTRLTVV.

The CDR3 nucleotides read TGTGCCAGCAGCTTGAACTGGCGCGGGCTCTACGAGCAGTACTTC. Translating gives CASSLNWRGLYEQYF. J is TRBJ2-7 and V is TRBV5-6; tentative D call: TRBD2 (5 bases). CDR3 length: 15 residues. CDR1 SGHDT and CDR2 YYEEEE come from the germline V gene. Between the trimmed V and J ends, which lost 1 base and 3 bases, there was a span of 14 bases. The full variable domain, its missing parts supplied by reference TRBV5-6 and TRBJ2-7, is DAGVTQSPTHLIKTRGQQVTLRCSPKSGHDTVSWYQQALGQGPQFIFQYYEEEERQRGNFPDRFSGHQFPNYSSELNVNALLLGDSALYLCASSLNWRGLYEQYFGPGTRLTVT.

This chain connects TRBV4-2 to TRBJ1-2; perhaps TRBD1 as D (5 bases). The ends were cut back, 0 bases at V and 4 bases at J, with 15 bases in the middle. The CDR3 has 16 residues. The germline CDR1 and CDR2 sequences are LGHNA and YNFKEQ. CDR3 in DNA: TGTGCCAGCAGCCAAGAATTACGTGGGGGGGGCTATGGCTACACCTTC. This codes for CASSQELRGGGYGYTF.

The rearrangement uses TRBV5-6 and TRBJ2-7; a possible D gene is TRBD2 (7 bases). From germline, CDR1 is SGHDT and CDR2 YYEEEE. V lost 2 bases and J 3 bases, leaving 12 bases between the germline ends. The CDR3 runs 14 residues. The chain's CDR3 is CASSLRGGLYEQYF. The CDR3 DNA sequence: TGTGCCAGCAGCTTAAGGGGGGGCCTCTACGAGCAGTACTTC.

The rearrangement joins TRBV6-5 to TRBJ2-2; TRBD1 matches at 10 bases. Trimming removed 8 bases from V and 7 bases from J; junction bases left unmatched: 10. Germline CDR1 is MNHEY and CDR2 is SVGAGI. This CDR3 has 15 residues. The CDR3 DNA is TGTGCCAGCGACCCCGACAGGGGGCGGAACGGGGAGCTGTTTTTT. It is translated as CASDPDRGRNGELFF.